The source of this T cell receptor beta chain is a study of memory CD4+ T cells and cytomegalovirus serostatus. Study at large: Healthy Belgian adult donors included roughly ten CMV-positive and some 24 CMV-negative people. Points from the study as a whole: Each of roughly 65 CMV-associated TCRbeta sequences occurred in one to five individuals.

The germline V gene has CDR1 SQVTM and CDR2 ANQGSEA. V was shortened by 6 bases and J by 0 bases, with 15 bases between the two germline ends. This CDR3 has 15 residues. Comments on this clone: Antigen unknown.

Repertoires were generated with immunoSEQ multiplex PCR, while TCRdb's copy carries only in-frame clones and drops some. The sample yields 40,000 to 55,000 clones, roughly 80% seen once. The sort gate was single viable CD3+CD4+CD8-CD45RO+ cells for memory CD4+ T cells. The chain is built from TRBV29-1 and TRBJ1-3, with no clear D. This sequence originates from an adult in good health and CMV-seronegative. Sequenced sample: memory CD4+ T cells from blood. The CDR3 sequence is CSVSLGRFSGNTIYF. CDR3 bases: TGCAGCGTATCGTTAGGGAGGTTCTCTGGAAACACCATATATTTT.